This passage covers 22 T cell receptor beta chains from one sample sequenced in a study of T cells in Graves' hyperthyroidism and ophthalmopathy. TCR beta CDR3 regions were amplified from RNA transcripts. HTBI primers were the set used in a first-round RT-PCR of the TCR CDR3. TCRdb used MiXCR to reprocess the multiplex PCR reads, holding one entry per CDR3 protein. The sample records about 150,000 distinct CDR3 sequences, roughly a fifth being singletons. Material: blood. The receptors here all came from a woman between 50 and 59 years old with Graves' hyperthyroidism that later progressed to Graves' ophthalmopathy.

The CDR3 spells CASSQAGSSPYEQYF. The CDR3 nucleotides read TGCGCCAGCAGCCAAGCTGGTAGCTCCCCCTACGAGCAGTACTTC. The chain has TRBV4-1 and TRBJ2-7; D ambiguous. The CDR3 is made up of 15 amino acids. The V end lost 1 base, the J end lost 2 bases, and 12 bases lay between the germline ends. The germline V gene encodes CDR1 MGHRA and CDR2 YSYEKL.

V and J are TRBV12-3 or TRBV12-4 and TRBJ1-1; D remains ambiguous. Between the trimmed V and J ends, which lost 7 bases and 0 bases, there was a span of 12 bases. The CDR3 is made up of 14 amino acids. The CDR3 coding sequence is TGTGCCAGCACCCTCAGGCACCTGAACACTGAAGCTTTCTTT. Translating gives CASTLRHLNTEAFF.

Many counts were recorded for this clonotype. V and J are TRBV27 and TRBJ2-7; no clear D gene. This CDR3 contains 15 residues. The germline gives CDR1 MNHEY, CDR2 SMNVEV (reference sequence). V was clipped by 3 bases and J by 7 bases, with 19 bases between them. The CDR3 loop reads CASSFNVKMVGEQYF. Here the CDR3 DNA reads TGTGCCAGCAGTTTTAACGTAAAAATGGTGGGAGAGCAGTACTTC.

This clonotype was observed a few times. The rearrangement joins TRBV5-1 to TRBJ1-1; TRBD1 agrees at 7 bases. The CDR3 has 16 residues. Germline trimming cut 2 bases from V and 2 bases from J; bases unmatched to any gene: 9. Germline V CDR1 and CDR2: SGHRS, YFSETQ. CDR3 bases: TGCGCCAGCAGCTTTACGACAGGGACTGGCAACACTGAAGCTTTCTTT. It specifies CASSFTTGTGNTEAFF.

This clonotype was detected ten times or more. V usage is TRBV6-1 and J usage is TRBJ2-7, with D tentatively TRBD2 (6 bases). The germline CDR1 and CDR2 sequences are MNHNS and SASEGT. This CDR3 is 14 amino acids long. Trimming pared 5 bases from V and 3 bases from J, leaving 14 bases between. CDR3 in DNA: TGTGCCAGCAGTCCCTGGGTAGCGGTCTACGAGCAGTACTTC. Its translation is CASSPWVAVYEQYF.

V gene TRBV6-2 or TRBV6-3 combines with J gene TRBJ2-3; TRBD2 matches 12 bases. The CDR3 length is 15 residues. Germline V gene lookup returns CDR1 MNHEY and CDR2 SVGEGT. J was trimmed by 6 bases and V by 6 bases; bases with no gene match: 7. For the CDR3, the DNA is TGTGCCAGCAGAATAAGACTAGCGGGAGCCGATACGCAGTATTTT. It specifies CASRIRLAGADTQYF.

A few counts support this clonotype. This chain links TRBV6-1 with TRBJ1-4, with D unresolved. This CDR3 has 13 residues. The V gene's germline CDR1 is MNHNS and CDR2 SASEGT. The V end lost 6 bases, the J end lost 2 bases, and 7 bases lay between the germline ends. The DNA for the CDR3 is TGTGCCAGCAGGGGCACGACTAATGAAAAACTGTTTTTT. It codes for CASRGTTNEKLFF.

For this clonotype: A much larger clone differs by one base, so this may be a read error. The chain is built from TRBV20-1 and TRBJ1-3; 8 bases are shared with TRBD1. Germline V gene lookup returns CDR1 DFQATT and CDR2 SNEGSKA (reference sequence). CDR3 length: 13 amino acids. With 6 bases clipped from V and 3 bases from J, the junction kept 4 bases outside the gene matches. In DNA, the CDR3 is TGCAGTGCCCTGACAGGGGTTGGAAACACCATATATTTT. Its protein product is CSALTGVGNTIYF.

The V and J genes are TRBV2 and TRBJ1-1, with no clear D. Germline V lookup: CDR1 SNHLY, CDR2 FYNNEI. The CDR3 totals 14 residues. V was trimmed by 3 bases and J by 1 base, leaving 9 bases between them. CDR3 region: CASSDGRTNTEAFF. Written as DNA, the CDR3 is TGTGCCAGCAGTGATGGCAGAACGAACACTGAAGCTTTCTTT.

The chain is built from TRBV12-3 or TRBV12-4 and TRBJ2-1, with D perhaps TRBD2 (6 bases). The closer fit of TRBJ2-7 to the DNA end suggests the J call may be wrong. CDR3 length equals 15 residues. This chain's CDR3 is CASSLYGSSYNEQYF. CDR3 coding DNA: TGTGCCAGCAGTTTATACGGGAGCTCCTACAATGAGCAGTACTTC.

This clonotype was seen more than once but under ten times. CDR3 in amino acids: CSAKGTGGNSPLHF. The CDR3 DNA sequence: TGCAGTGCTAAAGGGACAGGGGGTAATTCACCCCTCCACTTT. The chain is built from TRBV20-1 and TRBJ1-6, with 11 bases lining up with TRBD1. Germline V lookup: CDR1 DFQATT, CDR2 SNEGSKA (reference sequence). This CDR3 has 14 amino acids. With 4 bases clipped from V and 6 bases from J, the junction kept 2 bases outside the gene matches.

The table lists this clonotype with many counts. The chain couples TRBV20-1 to TRBJ1-2; TRBD1 is a possible D gene (5 bases). The CDR3 sequence is 15 residues long. CDR1 DFQATT and CDR2 SNEGSKA come from the germline V gene (reference sequence). V was trimmed by 3 bases and J by 3 bases, leaving 17 bases between them. CDR3 sequence (DNA): TGCAGTGCTAGGAACAAGGGAGGGGCCCACTATGGCTACACCTTC. Translating gives CSARNKGGAHYGYTF.

The chain employs TRBV18 and TRBJ1-3; tentative D call: TRBD1 (5 bases). Germline CDR1 is KGHSH and CDR2 is LQKENI. CDR3 length: 15 amino acids. V lost 6 bases and J lost 0, with 12 bases in between. DNA for the CDR3: TGTGCCAGCTCCCCGGGACGGAGCTCTGGAAACACCATATATTTT. This encodes CASSPGRSSGNTIYF.

This clonotype was detected many times. The chain has TRBV6-6 and TRBJ2-3; TRBD2 matches 9 bases. Germline assignment: CDR1 MNHNY and CDR2 SVGAGI (reference sequence). The junction had 8 bases not matched to a gene; V was cut back by 0 bases and J by 1 base. The CDR3 is 18 amino acids. The CDR3 DNA reads as TGTGCCAGCAGTTACTCCCGCCTGACTAGCGGACGCACAGATACGCAGTATTTT. It translates to CASSYSRLTSGRTDTQYF.

This clonotype has only one observation. V gene TRBV20-1 combines with J gene TRBJ2-7, with a tentative D call TRBD2 (7 bases). The length of the CDR3 is 11 residues. In germline, CDR1 is DFQATT, CDR2 SNEGSKA (reference sequence). The CDR3 is CRGGAGTEQYF. The CDR3 coding sequence is TGCAGGGGGGGGGCAGGGACTGAGCAGTACTTC.

This clonotype has a count of ten or more. The J gene is TRBJ2-3, the V gene TRBV27, with 8 bases lining up with TRBD2. Germline loops: CDR1 MNHEY, CDR2 SMNVEV (reference sequence). The CDR3 has 12 amino acids. Trimming at V came to 8 bases and at J to 4 bases, leaving 2 bases not matched to a gene. The chain's CDR3 is CASGGGPDTQYF. The CDR3 nucleotides are TGTGCCAGCGGCGGGGGGCCAGATACGCAGTATTTT.

This clonotype was counted at least ten times. V and J are TRBV20-1 and TRBJ2-1; D is unresolved. Germline V gives CDR1 DFQATT, CDR2 SNEGSKA (reference sequence). Trimming removed 1 base from V and 4 bases from J, with 11 bases in between. The CDR3 has 14 amino acids. CDR3 sequence reads: CSARVPLGYNEQFF. The CDR3 nucleotides read TGCAGTGCTAGAGTTCCTCTGGGATACAATGAGCAGTTCTTC.

CDR3 loop: CAWRDRGETQYF. The CDR3 DNA sequence: TGTGCCTGGAGGGACAGGGGCGAGACCCAGTACTTC. The rearrangement uses TRBV30 and TRBJ2-5; 9 nucleotides align to TRBD1. J lost 5 bases, V lost 3 bases, and 1 base had no gene match. Germline V gene sequence: CDR1 GTSNPN, CDR2 SVGIG (reference sequence). This CDR3 contains 12 residues.

This clonotype was counted many times. The J gene is TRBJ2-5, the V gene TRBV28; D possibly corresponds to TRBD2 (6 bases). The CDR3 is 13 amino acids. Per germline, CDR1 MDHEN and CDR2 SYDVKM. V dropped 10 bases and J dropped 2 bases, with 14 bases sitting between them. The CDR3: CATASGTQETQYF. The CDR3 nucleotides are TGTGCCACCGCTTCCGGGACTCAAGAGACCCAGTACTTC.

This clonotype turned up a few times. The V and J genes are TRBV7-9 and TRBJ2-3; 9 bases map to TRBD2. Trimming at V came to 2 bases and at J to 4 bases, leaving 4 bases not matched to a gene. The CDR3 has 15 residues. Germline assignment: CDR1 SEHNR and CDR2 FQNEAQ (reference sequence). This CDR3 reads CASSLSSGSSDTQYF. The CDR3 DNA follows: TGTGCCAGCAGCTTAAGTAGCGGGAGTTCAGATACGCAGTATTTT.

The chain employs TRBV3-1 and TRBJ1-2; weak D call: TRBD1 (6 bases). V shed 3 bases and J shed 2 bases, with 16 bases lying between them. Germline V gene lookup returns CDR1 LGHDT and CDR2 YNNKEL (reference sequence). The CDR3 runs 16 residues. CDR3 DNA sequence: TGTGCCAGCAGCCAGGGGGCCGGGAGACGGAACTATGGCTACACCTTC. Translation gives CASSQGAGRRNYGYTF.

The sample holds a few counts of this clonotype. V and J are TRBV6-1 and TRBJ1-5; D not resolved. V was clipped by 2 bases and J by 0 bases, with 11 bases between them. This CDR3 contains 16 residues. The germline CDR1 and CDR2 sequences are MNHNS and SASEGT. The CDR3 spells CASSEPRHNSNQPQHF. CDR3 nucleotides: TGTGCCAGCAGTGAACCTCGCCATAATAGCAATCAGCCCCAGCATTTT.